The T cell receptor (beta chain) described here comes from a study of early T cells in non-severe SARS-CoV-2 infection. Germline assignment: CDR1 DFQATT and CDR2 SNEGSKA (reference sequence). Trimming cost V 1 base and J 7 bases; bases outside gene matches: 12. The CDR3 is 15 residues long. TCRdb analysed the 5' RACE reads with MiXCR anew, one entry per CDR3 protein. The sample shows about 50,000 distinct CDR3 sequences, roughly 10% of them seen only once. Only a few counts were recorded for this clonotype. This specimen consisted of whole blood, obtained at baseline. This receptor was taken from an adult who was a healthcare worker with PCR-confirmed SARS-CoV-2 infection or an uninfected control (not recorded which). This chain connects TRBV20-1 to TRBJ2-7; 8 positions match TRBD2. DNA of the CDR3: TGCAGTGCTAGAGCAGCGGGGGACGACTCAGGGGAGCAGTACTTC. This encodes CSARAAGDDSGEQYF.